The 10 T cell receptor beta chains below all came from one sample that was sequenced in a study of patients and donors after allogeneic stem cell transplantation. TCRdb re-called the RT-PCR reads through MiXCR, storing one row per CDR3 protein. The data hold roughly 960,000 distinct CDR3 sequences, with about a sixth observed a single time. Sequenced sample: blood, either unsorted or a sorted T cell fraction (not recorded which). These receptors all come from a human donor who was either an allogeneic HSCT recipient or a stem cell or donor lymphocyte infusion donor (not recorded which). It is not recorded whose cells these are; they may come from a transplant donor.

This chain uses TRBV24-1 with TRBJ2-1; possibly TRBD1 or TRBD2 for D (5 bases each). This CDR3 is built from 12 residues. V was clipped by 6 bases and J by 8 bases, with 10 bases between them. Germline CDR1 reads KGHDR; CDR2 reads SFDVKD. CDR3 DNA: TGTGCCACCAGTCACTTGGGGGATGAGCAGTTCTTC. Amino acid sequence: CATSHLGDEQFF.

This chain joins TRBV5-1 and TRBJ2-5; 8 nucleotides align to TRBD1. Trimming removed 4 bases from V and 3 bases from J; junction bases left unmatched: 11. The CDR3 has 16 residues. CDR1 is SGHRS and CDR2 is YFSETQ in the germline V gene. CDR3 DNA: TGCGCCAGCAGCCGGGGCGGGACAGGAAAAGAAGAGACCCAGTACTTC. Encoded protein: CASSRGGTGKEETQYF. The complete variable domain, with remaining parts taken from reference TRBV5-1 and TRBJ2-5, reads KAGVTQTPRYLIKTRGQQVTLSCSPISGHRSVSWYQQTPGQGLQFLFEYFSETQRNKGNFPGRFSGRQFSNSRSEMNVSTLELGDSALYLCASSRGGTGKEETQYFGPGTRLLVL.

In its sample, this clonotype was seen a few times. The rearrangement uses TRBV4-3 and TRBJ2-1; 11 nucleotides agree with TRBD2. V lost 0 bases, J lost 4 bases, and 2 bases stayed unmatched. Germline V CDR1 and CDR2: LGHNA, YSLEER. There are 16 residues in the CDR3. The chain's CDR3 is CASSQDVAGGYNEQFF. For the CDR3, the DNA is TGCGCCAGCAGCCAAGATGTAGCGGGGGGGTACAATGAGCAGTTCTTC.

This clonotype turned up a few times. The chain carries TRBV12-3 or TRBV12-4 and TRBJ2-7, with D unclear. V was clipped by 6 bases and J by 4 bases, with 22 bases between them. The CDR3 loop spans 16 amino acids. CDR3: CASSPEVDPRKYEQYF. DNA of the CDR3: TGTGCCAGCAGCCCCGAGGTAGACCCCCGGAAATACGAGCAGTACTTC.

The sample holds many counts of this clonotype. The J gene is TRBJ1-4, the V gene TRBV5-6; D ambiguous. Germline V lookup: CDR1 SGHDT, CDR2 YYEEEE. Trimming shortened V by 0 bases and J by 3 bases, and 3 bases separated the two germline ends. There are 13 residues in the CDR3. The CDR3 DNA follows: TGTGCCAGCAGCTTGGTTCCTAATGAAAAACTGTTTTTT. Amino acids: CASSLVPNEKLFF.

CDR3 in DNA: TGCAGTGCTAGAGGACTAGCGGATCTGAGCTCCTACAATGAGCAGTTCTTC. This encodes CSARGLADLSSYNEQFF. This rearrangement joins TRBV20-1 to TRBJ2-1; TRBD2 aligns across 9 bases. CDR1 and CDR2 (germline): DFQATT, SNEGSKA (reference sequence). CDR3 length: 17 amino acids. The trim removed 1 base at V and 0 bases at J, leaving 7 bases unmatched.

This clonotype showed up just a few times. This chain joins TRBV20-1 and TRBJ2-3, with 7 bases that match TRBD2. The CDR3 length is 15 residues. Trimming removed 4 bases from V and 0 bases from J; junction bases left unmatched: 7. Germline-derived CDR1 and CDR2 are DFQATT and SNEGSKA (reference sequence). CDR3 region: CSAKRLAGSTDTQYF. CDR3 coding DNA: TGCAGTGCTAAACGACTAGCAGGGAGCACAGATACGCAGTATTTT.

This clonotype was picked up a small number of times. The chain is built from TRBV5-4 and TRBJ2-1; no reliable D call. V lost 4 bases and J lost 3, with 11 bases in between. The CDR3 consists of 14 residues. Germline values: CDR1 SGHNT, CDR2 YYREEE (reference sequence). CDR3 nucleotides: TGTGCCAGCAGCAAGGCAGGTAACTACAATGAGCAGTTCTTC. This encodes CASSKAGNYNEQFF. Looking up the rest from reference TRBV5-4 and TRBJ2-1 gives the full variable domain: ETGVTQSPTHLIKTRGQQVTLRCSSQSGHNTVSWYQQALGQGPQFIFQYYREEENGRGNFPPRFSGLQFPNYSSELNVNALELDDSALYLCASSKAGNYNEQFFGPGTRLTVL.

A few counts support this clonotype. The chain has TRBV29-1 and TRBJ2-1; D gene unclear. The CDR3 consists of 14 residues. Germline V lookup: CDR1 SQVTM, CDR2 ANQGSEA. With 2 bases removed from V and 5 bases from J, the gap between germline ends came to 13 bases. CDR3 in DNA: TGCAGCGTTGAAAACCCGCTCAAAAACAATGAGCAGTTCTTC. This encodes CSVENPLKNNEQFF.

This chain joins TRBV12-3 or TRBV12-4 and TRBJ1-1; the match to TRBD1 covers 9 bases. The V segment lost 6 bases and the J segment 4 bases; nucleotides outside the gene matches: 6. This CDR3 is built from 14 residues. CDR3 amino acids: CASSKGQGSTEAFF. CDR3 DNA sequence: TGTGCCAGCAGCAAAGGACAGGGGAGCACTGAAGCTTTCTTT.